This is a list of T cell receptor beta chains from one sample in a study of shared clonotypes between healthy human individuals. The assay was immunoSEQ multiplex PCR, and TCRdb's table has in-frame clones only and misses some. The sample includes a few hundred thousand clones, approximately 97% of them seen just once. The sample consisted of naive CD4+ T cells sorted from blood. The receptors shown here come from a woman in her twenties or thirties in good health. Both conserved end residues are part of each CDR3. The order of the fields is CDR3 length, clone size, V gene, D gene, J gene, CDR3 protein, CDR3 DNA. D genes are given only for firm matches. Size is stated for part of the rows, as once, few or many counts, or as a class when the clone is expanded.

cdr3_length: 16
clone_size: NA
v_call: TRBV7-9
d_call: NA
j_call: TRBJ2-1
cdr3_aa: CASSLYRGGEAHEQFF
cdr3_nt: TGTGCCAGCAGCTTATATAGAGGGGGAGAAGCCCATGAGCAGTTCTTC

cdr3_length: 12
clone_size: NA
v_call: TRBV28
d_call: NA
j_call: TRBJ1-5
cdr3_aa: CASRGRNQPQHF
cdr3_nt: TGTGCCAGTAGGGGGAGGAATCAGCCCCAGCATTTT

cdr3_length: 15
clone_size: NA
v_call: TRBV28
d_call: NA
j_call: TRBJ2-6
cdr3_aa: CASSIQGPGANVLTF
cdr3_nt: TGTGCCAGCAGTATTCAGGGTCCCGGGGCCAACGTCCTGACTTTC

cdr3_length: 12
clone_size: NA
v_call: TRBV27
d_call: NA
j_call: TRBJ2-5
cdr3_aa: CASRTVGETQYF
cdr3_nt: TGTGCCAGCAGGACTGTAGGGGAGACCCAGTACTTC

cdr3_length: 15
clone_size: NA
v_call: TRBV19
d_call: NA
j_call: TRBJ1-1
cdr3_aa: CASSLVRGGSPEAFF
cdr3_nt: TGTGCCAGTAGTCTAGTCAGGGGCGGTAGCCCTGAAGCTTTCTTT

cdr3_length: 17
clone_size: NA
v_call: TRBV7-3
d_call: TRBD2
j_call: TRBJ2-2
cdr3_aa: CASSLTPLAGVPGELFF
cdr3_nt: TGTGCCAGCAGCTTAACCCCTTTAGCGGGAGTGCCCGGGGAGCTGTTTTTT

cdr3_length: 15
clone_size: NA
v_call: TRBV6-6
d_call: NA
j_call: TRBJ2-7
cdr3_aa: CASSSPDWGRDEQYF
cdr3_nt: TGTGCCAGCAGCTCACCCGACTGGGGACGAGACGAGCAGTACTTC

cdr3_length: 13
clone_size: once
v_call: TRBV27
d_call: NA
j_call: TRBJ1-2
cdr3_aa: CASSFLQGYGYTF
cdr3_nt: TGTGCCAGCAGTTTCCTCCAGGGTTATGGCTACACCTTC

cdr3_length: 16
clone_size: NA
v_call: TRBV19
d_call: NA
j_call: TRBJ2-7
cdr3_aa: CASSLRRDSSSYEQYF
cdr3_nt: TGTGCCAGTAGTCTTAGGCGGGACAGTAGCTCCTACGAGCAGTACTTC

cdr3_length: 16
clone_size: NA
v_call: TRBV11-2
d_call: TRBD2
j_call: TRBJ2-7
cdr3_aa: CASSLEAGGSSYEQYF
cdr3_nt: TGTGCCAGCAGCTTAGAGGCGGGAGGAAGCTCCTACGAGCAGTACTTC

cdr3_length: 14
clone_size: NA
v_call: TRBV5-1
d_call: NA
j_call: TRBJ1-2
cdr3_aa: CASSPRELSYGYTF
cdr3_nt: TGCGCCAGCAGCCCACGGGAATTATCCTATGGCTACACCTTC

cdr3_length: 18
clone_size: NA
v_call: TRBV5-1
d_call: TRBD2
j_call: TRBJ2-1
cdr3_aa: CASSTPSRLAGGTDEQFF
cdr3_nt: TGCGCCAGCAGCACACCCTCTAGACTAGCGGGAGGGACCGATGAGCAGTTCTTC

cdr3_length: 14
clone_size: NA
v_call: TRBV2
d_call: NA
j_call: TRBJ2-7
cdr3_aa: CASTIDQPPYEQYF
cdr3_nt: TGTGCCAGCACCATCGACCAGCCACCTTACGAGCAGTACTTC

cdr3_length: 14
clone_size: NA
v_call: TRBV18
d_call: NA
j_call: TRBJ1-5
cdr3_aa: CASSSPGGHQPQHF
cdr3_nt: TGTGCCAGCTCATCACCGGGTGGGCATCAGCCCCAGCATTTT

cdr3_length: 16
clone_size: once
v_call: TRBV10-3
d_call: TRBD1
j_call: TRBJ1-1
cdr3_aa: CAISVGTGNMNTEAFF
cdr3_nt: TGTGCCATCAGTGTGGGGACAGGGAACATGAACACTGAAGCTTTCTTT

cdr3_length: 15
clone_size: NA
v_call: TRBV6-6
d_call: TRBD1
j_call: TRBJ2-7
cdr3_aa: CASSYSSGGLYEQYF
cdr3_nt: TGTGCCAGCAGTTACTCATCAGGGGGCTTGTACGAGCAGTACTTC

cdr3_length: 14
clone_size: NA
v_call: TRBV11-3
d_call: NA
j_call: TRBJ2-2
cdr3_aa: CASSLVPGTGELFF
cdr3_nt: TGTGCCAGCAGCTTAGTGCCGGGGACCGGGGAGCTGTTTTTT

cdr3_length: 14
clone_size: NA
v_call: TRBV5-1
d_call: TRBD1
j_call: TRBJ1-1
cdr3_aa: CASSARQGDTEAFF
cdr3_nt: TGCGCCAGCAGCGCGAGACAGGGCGACACTGAAGCTTTCTTT

cdr3_length: 15
clone_size: NA
v_call: TRBV6-5
d_call: TRBD1
j_call: TRBJ2-7
cdr3_aa: CASSYSAGGHYEQYF
cdr3_nt: TGTGCCAGCAGTTACTCAGCAGGGGGTCACTACGAGCAGTACTTC

cdr3_length: 18
clone_size: NA
v_call: TRBV11-2
d_call: NA
j_call: TRBJ2-3
cdr3_aa: CASSPTRGQRRHTDTQYF
cdr3_nt: TGTGCCAGCAGCCCAACACGAGGACAGCGCCGTCACACAGATACGCAGTATTTT

cdr3_length: 16
clone_size: NA
v_call: TRBV7-9
d_call: NA
j_call: TRBJ2-3
cdr3_aa: CASSFERDTSTDTQYF
cdr3_nt: TGTGCCAGCAGCTTTGAGCGGGACACTAGCACAGATACGCAGTATTTT

cdr3_length: 19
clone_size: NA
v_call: TRBV19
d_call: NA
j_call: TRBJ2-1
cdr3_aa: CASSIPPYRSGNSYNEQFF
cdr3_nt: TGTGCCAGTAGTATTCCCCCCTATCGGTCGGGAAATTCCTACAATGAGCAGTTCTTC

cdr3_length: 12
clone_size: NA
v_call: TRBV30
d_call: NA
j_call: TRBJ2-7
cdr3_aa: CAGGRDLYEQYF
cdr3_nt: TGTGCGGGAGGCAGGGATCTGTACGAGCAGTACTTC

cdr3_length: 15
clone_size: NA
v_call: TRBV11-2
d_call: TRBD2
j_call: TRBJ2-2
cdr3_aa: CASSLRRESTGELFF
cdr3_nt: TGTGCCAGCAGCTTACGGCGGGAGAGTACCGGGGAGCTGTTTTTT

cdr3_length: 14
clone_size: NA
v_call: TRBV6-5
d_call: NA
j_call: TRBJ2-6
cdr3_aa: CASSSGNGANVLTF
cdr3_nt: TGTGCCAGCAGTTCGGGGAATGGGGCCAACGTCCTGACTTTC

cdr3_length: 17
clone_size: NA
v_call: TRBV5-5
d_call: NA
j_call: TRBJ2-2
cdr3_aa: CASSLAVGFGLTGELFF
cdr3_nt: TGTGCCAGCAGCTTGGCTGTCGGCTTCGGGCTTACCGGGGAGCTGTTTTTT

cdr3_length: 10
clone_size: NA
v_call: TRBV30
d_call: NA
j_call: TRBJ2-3
cdr3_aa: CAYATDTQYF
cdr3_nt: TGTGCCTACGCGACAGATACGCAGTATTTT

cdr3_length: 15
clone_size: once
v_call: TRBV27
d_call: TRBD1
j_call: TRBJ2-7
cdr3_aa: CASSRYRGDLFEQYF
cdr3_nt: TGTGCCAGCAGTCGGTACAGGGGCGACCTCTTCGAGCAGTACTTC

cdr3_length: 16
clone_size: NA
v_call: TRBV27
d_call: TRBD2
j_call: TRBJ2-3
cdr3_aa: CASSFILAGLIHTQYF
cdr3_nt: TGTGCCAGCAGTTTTATCCTAGCGGGACTCATCCATACGCAGTATTTT

cdr3_length: 15
clone_size: NA
v_call: TRBV6-1
d_call: NA
j_call: TRBJ1-6
cdr3_aa: CASSEGVSHNSPLHF
cdr3_nt: TGTGCCAGCAGTGAAGGGGTTTCCCATAATTCACCCCTCCACTTT

cdr3_length: 13
clone_size: NA
v_call: TRBV29-1
d_call: NA
j_call: TRBJ2-1
cdr3_aa: CSSRTPGGNEQFF
cdr3_nt: TGCAGCTCTCGAACCCCAGGGGGGAATGAGCAGTTCTTC

cdr3_length: 16
clone_size: NA
v_call: TRBV19
d_call: NA
j_call: TRBJ1-5
cdr3_aa: CASSILAGISNQPQHF
cdr3_nt: TGTGCCAGTAGTATACTGGCGGGGATTAGCAATCAGCCCCAGCATTTT

cdr3_length: 14
clone_size: NA
v_call: TRBV5-1
d_call: TRBD1
j_call: TRBJ2-1
cdr3_aa: CASSRDRSYNEQFF
cdr3_nt: TGCGCCAGCAGTAGGGACAGATCCTACAATGAGCAGTTCTTC

cdr3_length: 15
clone_size: NA
v_call: TRBV10-3
d_call: NA
j_call: TRBJ2-3
cdr3_aa: CAIRVVAESTDTQYF
cdr3_nt: TGTGCCATCAGGGTGGTAGCGGAAAGCACAGATACGCAGTATTTT

cdr3_length: 15
clone_size: once
v_call: TRBV11-2
d_call: TRBD2
j_call: TRBJ2-1
cdr3_aa: CASSLLAGELNEQFF
cdr3_nt: TGTGCCAGCAGCTTGCTAGCGGGAGAGCTGAATGAGCAGTTCTTC

cdr3_length: 13
clone_size: NA
v_call: TRBV4-1
d_call: TRBD1
j_call: TRBJ1-5
cdr3_aa: CASSQGQGQPQHF
cdr3_nt: TGCGCCAGCAGCCAAGGACAGGGTCAGCCCCAGCATTTT

cdr3_length: 16
clone_size: NA
v_call: TRBV7-2
d_call: NA
j_call: TRBJ1-1
cdr3_aa: CASSLVPGAQGTEAFF
cdr3_nt: TGTGCCAGCAGCTTAGTTCCGGGGGCGCAGGGCACTGAAGCTTTCTTT

cdr3_length: 13
clone_size: once
v_call: TRBV19
d_call: NA
j_call: TRBJ1-5
cdr3_aa: CASSITGVQPQHF
cdr3_nt: TGTGCCAGTAGTATAACGGGGGTTCAGCCCCAGCATTTT

cdr3_length: 13
clone_size: NA
v_call: TRBV30
d_call: TRBD1
j_call: TRBJ1-2
cdr3_aa: CAWSLRDSYGYTF
cdr3_nt: TGTGCCTGGAGTCTCCGGGACAGTTATGGCTACACCTTC

cdr3_length: 15
clone_size: NA
v_call: TRBV4-1
d_call: TRBD1
j_call: TRBJ1-2
cdr3_aa: CASSQELTGPYGYTF
cdr3_nt: TGCGCCAGCAGCCAAGAATTGACAGGGCCCTATGGCTACACCTTC

cdr3_length: 17
clone_size: NA
v_call: TRBV5-1
d_call: NA
j_call: TRBJ2-7
cdr3_aa: CASSPRWVQGSVLEQYF
cdr3_nt: TGCGCCAGCAGCCCCCGGTGGGTTCAGGGTTCTGTTTTGGAGCAGTACTTC

cdr3_length: 14
clone_size: NA
v_call: TRBV28
d_call: NA
j_call: TRBJ2-7
cdr3_aa: CASSGGSWRIEQYF
cdr3_nt: TGTGCCAGCAGTGGGGGGTCCTGGAGGATCGAGCAGTACTTC

cdr3_length: 14
clone_size: NA
v_call: TRBV19
d_call: NA
j_call: TRBJ2-3
cdr3_aa: CASSTSYRGGTQYF
cdr3_nt: TGTGCCAGTAGTACTAGCTATAGGGGGGGGACGCAGTATTTT

cdr3_length: 17
clone_size: NA
v_call: TRBV7-8
d_call: NA
j_call: TRBJ1-4
cdr3_aa: CASSLAALDSANEKLFF
cdr3_nt: TGTGCCAGCAGCTTAGCGGCCCTGGACAGCGCGAATGAAAAACTGTTTTTT

cdr3_length: 14
clone_size: NA
v_call: TRBV5-1
d_call: NA
j_call: TRBJ2-7
cdr3_aa: CASSAGQLIHEQYF
cdr3_nt: TGCGCCAGCAGCGCGGGACAGCTAATCCACGAGCAGTACTTC

cdr3_length: 15
clone_size: NA
v_call: TRBV6-4
d_call: NA
j_call: TRBJ2-2
cdr3_aa: CASSDSTANTGELFF
cdr3_nt: TGTGCCAGCAGTGACTCGACAGCGAACACCGGGGAGCTGTTTTTT